The present entry profiles one TCR beta chain with its context. Original processing methods: Amplifying reference gene primers gave estimates of nucleated cell counts. Generated by immunoSEQ multiplex PCR, the TCRdb table keeps only in-frame clones and is missing some. The V and J calls and clone size were taken over from that table, and D and trimming were inferred from the DNA. This repertoire shows about 360,000 clones, about 80% found once; its top ten account for around 1.1%. The sample belongs to a study of blood T cell repertoires in COVID-19. About the research overall: There were acute and convalescent COVID-19 samples, and they came from the United States, Italy and Spain. The cDNA or gDNA used as material had been derived from T cells, B-cell-depleted T cells, or PBMCs.

V was trimmed by 1 base and J by 11 bases, leaving 9 bases between them. This CDR3 is built from 12 residues. CDR1 and CDR2 (germline): SEHNR, FQNEAQ (reference sequence). What was sequenced was peripheral blood. The chain uses TRBV7-9 and TRBJ2-1; weak D call: TRBD2 (6 bases). The sequence came from a human donor with acute or convalescent COVID-19. The donor label of this sample is uncertain. CDR3 sequence (DNA): TGTGCCAGCAGCTTAGTGACTAGTAAGCAGTTCTTC. It codes for CASSLVTSKQFF.